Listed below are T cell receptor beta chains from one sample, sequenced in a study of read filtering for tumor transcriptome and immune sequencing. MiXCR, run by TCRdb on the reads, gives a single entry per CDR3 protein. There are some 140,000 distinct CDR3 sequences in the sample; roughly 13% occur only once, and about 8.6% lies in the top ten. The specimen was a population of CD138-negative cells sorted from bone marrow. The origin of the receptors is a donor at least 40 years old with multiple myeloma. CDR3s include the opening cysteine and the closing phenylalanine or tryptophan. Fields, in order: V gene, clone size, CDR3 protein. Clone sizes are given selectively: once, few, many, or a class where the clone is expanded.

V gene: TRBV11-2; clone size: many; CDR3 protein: CASSRTSGSGTGELFF
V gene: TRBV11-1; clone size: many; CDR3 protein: CASRLGQGTEGGRPQYF
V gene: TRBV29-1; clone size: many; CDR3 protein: CSVLGLAWNTGELFF
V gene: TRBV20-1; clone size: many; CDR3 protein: CSARSGQGNTEAFF
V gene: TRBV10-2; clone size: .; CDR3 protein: CASRADYSNRTQHF
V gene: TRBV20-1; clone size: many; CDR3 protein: CSARVGTGASYNEQFF
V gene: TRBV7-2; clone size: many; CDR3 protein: CASSAASGSLPDTQYF
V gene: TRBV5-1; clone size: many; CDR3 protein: CASSLSGQTEAFF
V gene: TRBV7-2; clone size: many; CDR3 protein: CASSSGTGSWNEQFF
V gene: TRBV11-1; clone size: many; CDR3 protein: CASSLVTYEQYF
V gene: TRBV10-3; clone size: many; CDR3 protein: CAISAKQGTLPYEQYF
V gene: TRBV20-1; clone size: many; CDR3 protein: CSASRLAGVNEQFF
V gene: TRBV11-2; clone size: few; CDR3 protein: CASSLDRDWDTQYF
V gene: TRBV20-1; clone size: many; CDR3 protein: CSAAGTGAQNEQFF
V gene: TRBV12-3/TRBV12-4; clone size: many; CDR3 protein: CASSDRSVDTQYF
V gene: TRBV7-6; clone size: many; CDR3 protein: CASRTGQSTAYNEQFF
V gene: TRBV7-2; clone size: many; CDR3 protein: CASTPRVVAEDEQFF
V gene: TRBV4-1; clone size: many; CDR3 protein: CASSQAPGTSLVEQYF
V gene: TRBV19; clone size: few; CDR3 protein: CASSIALTPRGYEQYF
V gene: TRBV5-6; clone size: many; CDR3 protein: CASSLAGTYEQYF
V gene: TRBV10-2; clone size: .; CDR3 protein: CASSDRGGGGQPQHF
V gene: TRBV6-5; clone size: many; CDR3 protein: CASSPDEYSNQPQHF
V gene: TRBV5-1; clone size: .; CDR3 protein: CASSPGGLANYNEQYF
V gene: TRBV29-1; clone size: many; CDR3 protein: CSTIRGRSTEAFF
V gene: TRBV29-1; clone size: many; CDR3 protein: CSVGIGMNTGELFF
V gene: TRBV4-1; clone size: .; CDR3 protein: CASSLRRGANQPQHF
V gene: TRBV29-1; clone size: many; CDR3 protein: CSVRGGTAYEQYF
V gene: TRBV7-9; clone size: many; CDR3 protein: CASSPARDRGRATEAFF
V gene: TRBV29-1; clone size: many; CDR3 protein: CSETGLNMNTEAFF
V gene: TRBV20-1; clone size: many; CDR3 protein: CSATGLAGGYYEQYF
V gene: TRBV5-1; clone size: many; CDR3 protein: CASSGNRGQGSPLHF
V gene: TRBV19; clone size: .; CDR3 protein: CASSIVSGSAYEQYF
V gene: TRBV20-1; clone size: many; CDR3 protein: CSARDQDRASSYEQYF
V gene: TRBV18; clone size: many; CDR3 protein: CASSPPSQNSNQPQHF
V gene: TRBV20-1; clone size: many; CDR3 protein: CSARGASSGSLYEQFF
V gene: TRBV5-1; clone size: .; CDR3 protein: CASSFSSGSHTDTQYF
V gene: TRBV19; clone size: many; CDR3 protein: CASNVGTSGAPETQYF
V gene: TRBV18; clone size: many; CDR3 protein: CASSPGGGAGAYNEQFF
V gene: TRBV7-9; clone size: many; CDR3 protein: CASNLRAGVRPDTQYF